What follows are 18 T cell receptor beta chains derived from one specimen sequenced in a study of CD8+ T cells in alopecia areata. Regarding treatment: oral pan-JAK inhibitor, 5-10 mg twice daily. RNA extraction and reverse transcription yielded cDNA as sequencing template. Sequencing used immunoSEQ multiplex PCR; TCRdb keeps in-frame clones, though not all of them. The data hold 190,000 or so clones, with roughly 50% observed a single time. The source material was CD4+ T cells sorted from blood, sampled at week 24, from a patient treated with tofacitinib. These receptors were collected from a human donor with alopecia areata.

This chain connects TRBV9 to TRBJ2-2; no clear D gene. The CDR3 totals 14 residues. Germline CDR1 is SGDLS and CDR2 is YYNGEE. Trimming took 2 bases from V and 5 from J, leaving 10 bases between them. CDR3 sequence reads: CASSVSVVTGELFF. The CDR3 DNA follows: TGTGCCAGCAGCGTGTCAGTGGTAACCGGGGAGCTGTTTTTT.

J is TRBJ1-5 and V is TRBV7-2; 8 nucleotides match TRBD1. CDR3 size: 16 residues. Germline loops: CDR1 SGHTA, CDR2 FQGNSA. J lost 2 bases, V lost 4 bases, and 7 bases had no gene match. This CDR3 is CASSSWTGYGNQPQHF. CDR3 in DNA: TGTGCCAGCAGCTCGTGGACAGGGTATGGCAATCAGCCCCAGCATTTT.

This clone was detected only a few times. The chain combines TRBV5-1 with TRBJ2-5; D possibly corresponds to TRBD2 (5 bases). Trimming removed 1 base from V and 0 bases from J, with 16 bases in between. The CDR3 covers 17 residues. The V gene's germline CDR1 is SGHRS and CDR2 YFSETQ. The CDR3 sequence: CASSLRGNAGYQETQYF. The CDR3 DNA is TGCGCCAGCAGCTTGAGAGGGAATGCGGGTTACCAAGAGACCCAGTACTTC.

V is TRBV29-1 and J is TRBJ1-3; D might be TRBD1 (5 bases). This CDR3 is built from 14 residues. Germline assignment: CDR1 SQVTM and CDR2 ANQGSEA. Trimming removed 6 bases from V and 0 bases from J, with 12 bases in between. CDR3 DNA: TGCAGCGTAGAGACGGGGGACTCTGGAAACACCATATATTTT. Translation: CSVETGDSGNTIYF.

The chain has TRBV7-3 and TRBJ1-5; the D gene is possibly TRBD1 (6 bases). The CDR3 extends over 13 amino acids. The ends were cut back, 8 bases at V and 7 bases at J, with 15 bases in the middle. Germline V gives CDR1 SGHTA, CDR2 FQGTGA. CDR3 sequence: CASGRGSGQPQHF. In nucleotides, the CDR3 is TGTGCCAGCGGGAGGGGGAGTGGGCAGCCCCAGCATTTT.

V is TRBV7-2 and J is TRBJ2-3; D tentatively reads TRBD1 or TRBD2 (7 bases each). The CDR3 runs to 13 residues. Germline-derived CDR1 and CDR2 are SGHTA and FQGNSA. Trimming took 7 bases from V and 6 from J, leaving 14 bases between them. The CDR3 protein is CASTPQGGDTQYF. The CDR3 nucleotides read TGTGCCAGCACCCCGCAGGGGGGGGATACGCAGTATTTT.

The V gene is TRBV7-3, the J gene TRBJ1-1; D perhaps matches TRBD1 (6 bases). CDR3 length: 14 residues. Germline loops: CDR1 SGHTA, CDR2 FQGTGA. Trimming cost V 5 bases and J 4 bases, with 14 bases left between them. The CDR3 loop is CASSPGTRRTEAFF. CDR3 nucleotides: TGTGCCAGCAGCCCAGGGACAAGGCGCACTGAAGCTTTCTTT.

A note on this clone: The same CDR3 arises from other DNA sequences in this sample as well. The chain's CDR3 is CASSLGRETQYF. The CDR3 region has the DNA TGCGCCAGCAGCTTGGGACGGGAGACCCAGTACTTC. The chain is built from TRBV5-1 and TRBJ2-5; no definite D call. Between the trimmed V and J ends, which lost 0 bases and 5 bases, there was a span of 5 bases. This CDR3 is 12 amino acids long. Germline lookup yields CDR1 SGHRS and CDR2 YFSETQ. The whole variable domain, filled in from reference TRBV5-1 and TRBJ2-5, reads KAGVTQTPRYLIKTRGQQVTLSCSPISGHRSVSWYQQTPGQGLQFLFEYFSETQRNKGNFPGRFSGRQFSNSRSEMNVSTLELGDSALYLCASSLGRETQYFGPGTRLLVL.

This chain uses TRBV18 with TRBJ1-5; 7 bases are a match to TRBD1. Per germline, CDR1 KGHSH and CDR2 LQKENI. The CDR3 sequence is 14 residues long. V lost 3 bases to trimming and J lost 7 bases; unmatched junction nucleotides: 6. The CDR3: CASSPQTGNQPQHF. CDR3 DNA sequence: TGTGCCAGCTCACCTCAGACAGGGAACCAGCCCCAGCATTTT.

This chain uses TRBV4-1 with TRBJ1-2, with D tentatively TRBD1 (5 bases). CDR3 length: 17 residues. Germline values: CDR1 MGHRA, CDR2 YSYEKL. Trimming left V 1 base short and J 8 bases short, with 23 bases between. CDR3: CASSQGFGGVWGGGYTF. The CDR3 DNA reads as TGCGCCAGCAGCCAAGGATTTGGTGGCGTCTGGGGGGGAGGCTACACCTTC.

This clone was seen a few times. Other DNA sequences in the same sample also yield this CDR3. The rearrangement links TRBV7-2 to TRBJ2-5; D perhaps matches TRBD1 (5 bases). The CDR3 contains 14 residues. CDR1 is SGHTA, CDR2 FQGNSA, per germline. The germline V and J ends were trimmed by 5 bases and 4 bases, with 14 bases remaining between them. Here the CDR3 DNA reads TGTGCCAGCAGCCCCCCAGGGTTGGGAGAGACCCAGTACTTC. As protein: CASSPPGLGETQYF. Together with reference TRBV7-2 and TRBJ2-5, the CDR3 gives the full variable domain: GAGVSQSPSNKVTEKGKDVELRCDPISGHTALYWYRQSLGQGLEFLIYFQGNSAPDKSGLPSDRFSAERTGGSVSTLTIQRTQQEDSAVYLCASSPPGLGETQYFGPGTRLLVL.

As regards this clone: This specimen includes other DNA sequences encoding the same CDR3. CDR3 coding DNA: TGTGCCACCAGCCGGGACAGGGGACGAGAGCAGTACTTC. Protein: CATSRDRGREQYF. The chain combines TRBV15 with TRBJ2-7, with 10 nucleotides matching TRBD1. The CDR3 consists of 13 residues. The junction had 5 bases not matched to a gene; V was cut back by 5 bases and J by 7 bases. Germline V gene sequence: CDR1 LNHNV, CDR2 YYDKDF (reference sequence).

This clone was counted a few times. At one end the junction does not follow the germline gene, possibly because of a read error. The rearrangement links TRBV4-2 to TRBJ1-2; D not certain. CDR3 length: 16 amino acids. Germline values: CDR1 LGHNA, CDR2 YNFKEQ. The CDR3 DNA is TGTGCCAGCAGCCAAGATCAGCAAGACCCCAACTCTGGCTACACCTTC. It translates to CASSQDQQDPNSGYTF.

The CDR3 coding sequence is TGCGCCAGCAGCTACCGGGACACAGGCTACGAGCAGTACTTC. Residues: CASSYRDTGYEQYF. V is TRBV5-1 and J is TRBJ2-7; tentative D call: TRBD1 (6 bases). This CDR3 has 14 residues. V dropped 3 bases and J dropped 3 bases, with 13 bases sitting between them. Germline V gene data show CDR1 as SGHRS and CDR2 as YFSETQ.

In its sample, this clone was seen a few times. This rearrangement joins TRBV5-1 to TRBJ1-1, with D hard to call. V was cut by 2 bases and J by 0 bases, with 11 bases left in between. Germline CDR1 and CDR2: SGHRS and YFSETQ. The CDR3 is made up of 15 amino acids. CDR3 in amino acids: CASSFHERMNTEAFF. CDR3 sequence (DNA): TGCGCCAGCAGCTTTCACGAACGCATGAACACTGAAGCTTTCTTT.

This chain connects TRBV13 to TRBJ1-2; D may be TRBD1 (5 bases). The V and J ends lost 5 bases and 3 bases respectively, with 10 bases between them. Germline values: CDR1 PRHDT, CDR2 FYEKMQ (reference sequence). This CDR3 contains 13 residues. The DNA of the CDR3 is TGTGCCAGCAGCCCGACAGACTACTATGGCTACACCTTC. Protein product: CASSPTDYYGYTF.

This chain links TRBV27 with TRBJ2-4; 7 bases align to TRBD1. Per the germline V gene, CDR1 is MNHEY and CDR2 is SMNVEV (reference sequence). This CDR3 has 15 amino acids. The trim removed 3 bases at V and 6 bases at J, leaving 8 bases unmatched. The CDR3 DNA reads as TGTGCCAGCAGTTTGGGCAGACAGGGTATAAACATTCAGTACTTC. It specifies CASSLGRQGINIQYF.

This rearrangement joins TRBV5-1 to TRBJ2-5; no definite D call. The CDR3 extends over 12 amino acids. V was cut by 0 bases and J by 5 bases, with 5 bases left in between. Germline assignment: CDR1 SGHRS and CDR2 YFSETQ. CDR3 amino acids: CASSLGYETQYF. The CDR3 DNA reads as TGCGCCAGCAGCTTGGGGTACGAGACCCAGTACTTC.